The T cell receptor (beta chain) under discussion was sequenced for a study of cytomegalovirus exposure and HLA in healthy donors listed by TCRdb under 2017. Study-level background: An earlier analysis of 587 of the donors reported around 280 Gb of sequence data and 95 million to 140 million unique TCR beta sequences obtained from approximately 180 million T cells. Around 330 gigabases of sequencing data and around 85 million unique TCR sequences made up an early release that covered approximately 700 HLA-typed donors. Among the roughly 400 genotyped donors, around 81% belonged to the genetic ancestry cluster associated with self-reported Caucasian donors. The study was designed to test whether signatures of past pathogen exposure could be identified by cataloging public T cell receptors. Using immunosequencing, the study profiled T cell repertoires from 500 to 800 subjects and related those repertoires to cytomegalovirus serostatus. A separate validation cohort of roughly 120 different subjects was used in addition to the roughly 700-subject first cohort. To predict cytomegalovirus infection status, the study combined high-throughput TCR immunosequencing, statistical association of individual TCRs with disease status, and machine learning. A later analysis re-examined previously published TCR beta repertoires from around 670 donors and added high-resolution HLA genotyping to investigate patterns of TCR occurrence. Rather than using new phenotypic data, the later analysis identified candidate immune exposures from TCR beta sequences and from how often those sequences occurred across donors. An earlier analysis of fewer than 700 of the donors applied high-throughput TCR beta sequencing to assess whether each TCR beta V gene segment acted as functional or pseudogenic. Alongside the repertoire data, information on donor age, sex, ethnicity and CMV serostatus was compiled. A later genetic analysis used genome-wide SNP genotypes for about 60% of the roughly 670 donors, treating that subset as a discovery cohort. Every discovery cohort repertoire had been produced on one sequencing platform. HLA typing covered class I and class II loci at four-digit resolution. The number of typed donors differed by locus: 629-630 for A, B, C, DRB1 and DQB1; about 520 for DQA1; 606 for DPA1; and 400 to 480 for DPB1. A handful of DR-DQ haplotypes were handled as single units for association and clustering because linkage in the cohort was strong. Across 398 genotyped donors of the cohort, an average of roughly 200,000 unique TCR beta nucleotide sequences per donor were sequenced, and 15% to 20% of those sequences were non-productive. Results and caveats for the whole study, not just this receptor: Immune exposure information for the cohort was limited to CMV serostatus. At a false discovery rate of 0.05, a later analysis linked fewer than 20,000 TCR beta sequences to specific HLA alleles. In a later genetic analysis, a missense DCLRE1C variant was associated with V-gene and J-gene trimming of TCR beta chains, and the association was replicated in an independent cohort. In a later analysis, the rate of TCR association differed among HLA loci, with DRB1 alleles having the most associated TCRs and HLA-C alleles having the fewest. Across donors, most TCR sequences were observed very rarely, whereas some public TCRs were present in many individuals. Most CMV-associated TCR beta chains appeared to be HLA-restricted in a later analysis, and the HLA associations seemed to be driven largely by CMV exposure. HLA typing was unavailable for some donors at each locus, so association tests used only the typed subset. In an earlier analysis of around 500 of the donors, most TCR beta V segments appeared in productive rearrangements about 87% or about 30% of the time, broadly matching IMGT annotations. A few of the identified cytomegalovirus-associated TCR beta chains were confirmed in vitro to be specific for cytomegalovirus antigens. The study listed over 150 TCR beta chains as associated with cytomegalovirus. Some IMGT-functional V segments, including TRBV6-2 and TRBV6-3, could not be told apart with the 87-base-pair reads, so those segments were excluded. Several of the top co-occurrence clusters appeared to be linked to parvovirus B19, influenza, CMV and Epstein-Barr virus, according to a later analysis. A further reported finding was that TCR beta sequences accurately predicted the HLA-A and HLA-B alleles for most subjects in the first cohort. The presence/absence analyses assumed that sequencing depth was roughly uniform across donors, and that assumption may not be true. Compared with equally common non-associated chains, HLA-associated TCR beta chains in a later analysis were more clonally expanded and had lower generation probabilities. In a later genetic analysis, fewer N-insertions in productive TCRs were reported among donors in an Asian-associated ancestry cluster than the roughly 640-donor mean. When HLA alleles, especially DR and DQ, strongly co-occurred, attributing TCR associations to individual alleles was difficult. It was suggested by the authors that the approach could potentially be generalized to other disease states and immunological phenotypes. A group of highly shared sequence variants was considered likely to be a technical artifact of the sequencing pipeline. Approximately 18 rarely observed V segments, including chromosome 9 orphons, were excluded from the earlier analysis of about 500 of the donors because counts were too low. Linkage disequilibrium might explain the correlated functional status among segregating V segments, but an unknown experimental factor could not be excluded. Only TCR beta chains were sequenced in this cohort, and the absence of alpha or paired-chain data limited detectable features. In both the original and validation cohorts, the classifier was reported to diagnose cytomegalovirus status with high specificity and sensitivity.

Concerning this clone itself: Its antigen remains unidentified. No clone much larger than this one lies a single base away; base qualities are absent.

V is pared back by 4 bases and J by 2 bases, with 8 bases lying between the germline termini. The CDR3 numbers 13 residues from cysteine through phenylalanine. Of all the DNA, just the CDR3 is kept, 39 bases in frame from base 1. In the germline V gene (reference sequence), CDR1 corresponds to LNHDA and CDR2 to SQIVND. Libraries came from the immunoSEQ multiplex PCR assay. For the multiplex PCR, a mixture combining 60 forward primers for TCR Vbeta segments and 13 reverse primers for TCR Jbeta segments was used. The CDR3 region of rearranged TCR beta genes was amplified from genomic DNA by a multiplex PCR assay. Amplified TCR beta libraries were sequenced as 87-base-pair reads on the Illumina HiSeq System. The authors' analysis ran thus. A later analysis counted approximately 84 million unique TCR beta chains across the 666 repertoires, and 9 million to 14 million of these chains were shared by at least two donors. Raw reads were error-corrected and collapsed into unique sequences with a nearest-neighbor algorithm that merged closely related sequences to remove PCR and sequencing errors. Alignment of CDR3 sequences to IMGT reference sequences was used to assign V, D and J gene segments. Each retained sequence needed at least a six-nucleotide match to both a V gene segment and a J gene segment. Rearrangements were classified as productive when the CDR3 lacked stop codons and remained in frame with V and J, and all other rearrangements were classified as non-productive. Following IMGT convention, CDR3 was defined as the stretch from the second conserved V-encoded cysteine up to the conserved J-encoded phenylalanine. Sequences without an unambiguous match to a single V gene segment were excluded from the earlier analysis of about 600 of the donors. An earlier analysis of a few hundred of the donors classified V segments as functional when productive rearrangements were above 56.7% and as segregating when the standard deviation between donors was above 5%. A statistical classification framework was built for diagnosing cytomegalovirus status from the catalog of TCR beta chain sequences. In a later analysis, TCR nucleotide sequences were compared against IMGT/GENE-DB human TR gene sequences so that V and J genes could be assigned. A later analysis assigned CDR3 sequences and most-parsimonious VDJ recombination scenarios with the TCRdist pipeline. In a later analysis, each TCR beta chain was defined by its CDR3 amino acid sequence together with its V-gene family, and reads lacking a unique V-gene family were excluded. In a later analysis, 550 to 650 highly shared, low-generation-probability nucleotide sequences were removed to address suspected cross-contamination and a sequencing artifact. For each public chain, a later analysis derived a clonal expansion index from normalized ranks of inferred template counts within each repertoire. In a later analysis, generation probabilities were computed using a VDJ recombination model fitted to out-of-frame rearrangements, and the results were checked against IGoR. Hypergeometric tests were used in a later analysis to score TCR-TCR, TCR-HLA and TCR-CMV co-occurrence, with a repertoire-size bias correction applied to the TCR pairs. To estimate false discovery rates, a later analysis permuted the HLA or CMV assignments 20 times. A later analysis grouped co-occurring TCRs with DBSCAN, adding TCRdist sequence similarity when clustering within HLA-allele-positive subsets. Repertoires with fewer than 30,000 or more than 120,000 public chains were left out of co-occurrence clustering, as were four to six repertoires with anomalous nucleotide sharing. This immuneACCESS table, as held by TCRdb, lists in-frame sequences with V and J called but not all clones. Of the missing ones, under half trace to an unresolved V gene in checked studies; the others have no known cause. V and J calls and clone size are copied from that table; D and trimming were computed from the DNA. This sample lists 120,000 or so clones; approximately 80% were detected once. The ten largest clones take up about 3.9% of the sample.

In total, just over 650 healthy bone marrow donors made up the cohort. Cohort members were all nominally healthy when sampled, although unrecorded immune exposures were likely present. Of the 710 or so cohort members, around 290 had a positive CMV serostatus and approximately 370 had a negative one, while no CMV serostatus was recorded for the donor. A peripheral blood sample was provided by each donor, and peripheral blood mononuclear cells were used for TCR beta sequencing. The Qiagen DNeasy Blood Extraction Kit was used to extract genomic DNA from the blood cell samples. The TCR comes from a human donor in good health. The specimen was PBMCs. The chain was built from TRBV19 and TRBJ2-5, with the D segment identity uncertain. The base sequence is TGTGCCAGTAGTAGCACTTCTCAAGAGACCCAGTACTTC. Its product reads: CASSSTSQETQYF. Full variable domain (CDR3 extended with the reference TRBV19 and TRBJ2-5 proteins): DGGITQSPKYLFRKEGQNVTLSCEQNLNHDAMYWYRQDPGQGLRLIYYSQIVNDFQKGDIAEGYSVSREKKESFPLTVTSAQKNPTAFYLCASSSTSQETQYFGPGTRLLVL.